The present TCR beta chain was sequenced within a study of identical twins (dated by TCRdb to the mid-2010s). A note on the overall study: To test whether fetal clonotypes persist, the study used deep sequencing on TCR alpha and beta repertoires from monozygotic twins, unrelated adults of various ages, and cord blood. To rule out contamination, replicate twin experiments were performed at different times with different library preparation protocols. The paper's findings and limits, for the study overall: Zero-insertion analyses could be partly confounded by invariant T cells such as MAIT and iNKT, although diverse VJ usage argued against such confounding for most clonotypes. Fewer insertions were carried by abundant cord blood beta clonotypes; a weaker similar trend was observed in young adult naive repertoires, while no such trend was observed in memory repertoires. In beta out-of-frame sequences, excess twin sharing was weaker, because having fewer shared sequences lowered the signal-to-noise ratio. Compared with coincidental sharing between unrelated individuals, out-of-frame TCR alpha sequences shared between twins had an excess of sequences with low generation probability. Conclusions relied on cross-sectional statistical analysis, since the same donors could not be followed over many years. Out-of-frame TCR alpha sharing in monozygotic twins was systematically underestimated by recombination models, whereas sharing between unrelated individuals was in agreement with the recombination models.

This clonotype was seen at least ten times. What antigen it recognizes has not been identified. Base quality data are lacking; no much larger clone is found one base away. The receptor library was made with 5' RACE. TCRdb shows the sequencer as Illumina HiSeq 2000. Template switching added a universal primer binding site, and the final cDNA carried a unique molecular identifier that allowed TCR cDNA molecules to be counted accurately. Specific primers in the conserved constant-segment region were used to synthesize first-strand cDNA for TCR alpha and beta chains. Each cDNA library was double barcoded, with a SMART-Mk sample barcode plus Illumina barcodes, to control for contamination. TruSeq adapter sequences and Illumina sample barcodes were added in two successive PCR steps. The Illumina HiSeq platform was used with custom primers to sequence TCR alpha and beta cDNA libraries. Under the source paper's analysis protocol: MiGEC was used to process raw reads and extract unique molecular identifiers, and MiXCR was used to find CDR3 positions. Recombination models were inferred per individual with the repgenHMM and IGoR tools using an EM algorithm. Shared clonotype analysis was performed with the tcR package in R, normalizing sharing by the product of cloneset sizes. To study raw recombination without the effects of thymic and clonal selection, out-of-frame nonproductive sequences were analyzed. TCRdb's own reprocessing of the public reads used fastp at Q25 and MiXCR and kept productive beta chains. Each entry is one CDR3 protein sequence, shown with its most common DNA and genes. The V and J calls and clone size are TCRdb's, not the authors'. Within this sample are fewer than 900,000 distinct CDR3 sequences, with roughly 18% of them counted one time only. The ten largest clones represent 13% of the sample.

Only healthy Caucasian donors were included. Three pairs of female monozygotic twins, all aged roughly 18 to 30 years, made up the twin cohort. RNA for TCR libraries was isolated from peripheral blood mononuclear cells. Trimming accounts for 4 bases at V and 7 bases at J, while the number of junction bases matched to no gene is 15. CDR1 SGHDT and CDR2 YYEEEE were looked up in the germline V gene. Inclusive of the bounding cysteine and phenylalanine, the CDR3 is 17 residues long. Of the read, only the CDR3 DNA is kept; its 51 bases are in frame from base 1. These data also formed part of another study, on T cells expressing NK-cell markers. The second investigation adds: TCR beta-chain repertoires were profiled in sorted CD3+CD56+NKG2C+, CD3+CD56+NKG2C- and CD3+CD56-NKG2C+ T-cell subsets from seven or eight donors. Among the eight sequenced donors, only one was HCMV-seronegative, while the other seven were HCMV-seropositive. In several experiments an anti-gammadeltaTCR antibody was added to restrict sorting to alphabetaTCR-expressing T cells. For roughly six donors, the dominant CD3+CD56+NKG2C+ clonotypes were among the top 10 CD8+ clonotypes and accounted for about 1.0-7.0% of CD8+ T cells. Those dominant clonotypes were again the most abundant among CD3+CD56-NKG2C+ cells in a few donors, at roughly 28.3-60.1%. Whether the expanded NKG2C-expressing T cell clones were specific for HCMV antigens was left unclear. The eight sequenced donors were randomly selected healthy volunteers, three men and five women. HCMV serostatus was determined by detecting HCMV-specific IgG in serum with a commercial ELISA kit. Bulk peripheral blood T-cell repertoires were additionally sequenced from unsorted PBMC for six donors. Reads were demultiplexed and grouped by UMI with MIGEC, and clonotypes were assembled and quantified with MiTCR. Only TCR cDNA sequences supported by at least two reads were kept to exclude erroneous sequences. The tcR package was used for downstream repertoire analysis, and clonotypes were matched between fractions using CDR3 nucleotide sequence together with V segment. Antigen specificity was annotated against VDJdb with VDJmatch, allowing one amino acid substitution in CDR3.

Here the chain combines TRBV5-6 and TRBJ2-1, and 9 junction bases match TRBD2. This TCR was recovered from a young woman in good health. Specimen: PBMCs. The bases read TGTGCCAGCAGCCCGACCCCCAGCGGGGGGAGACCAAATGAGCAGTTCTTC. Translated, it reads CASSPTPSGGRPNEQFF.